This T cell receptor (beta chain) was sequenced for a study of T cell clonotyping in hematopoietic cell transplantation. The time point here: recipient sample about 28 days before transplant, after cytoreduction. Blood collection times were about day -28 and days 30, 100, 180 posttransplant. TCRdb's table, derived via immunoSEQ multiplex PCR, lists solely in-frame clones and lacks some. Among around 45,000 clones listed, roughly 80% were seen once. Germline V gene lookup returns CDR1 MNHNY and CDR2 SVGAGI (reference sequence). V lost 2 bases and J lost 0, with 8 bases in between. This CDR3 is built from 15 residues.

The chain is built from TRBV6-6 and TRBJ1-5; tentative D call: TRBD1 (5 bases). The starting material was peripheral blood mononuclear cells, obtained before stem cell transplant. This clonotype was obtained from a man aged 55 to 70 with myelodysplastic syndrome. Some clones in this sample may be carry-over from other donors' samples. The CDR3 DNA reads TGTGCCAGCAGTTACGGGGGGTATAGCAATCAGCCCCAGCATTTT. It codes for CASSYGGYSNQPQHF.